A selection of T cell receptor beta chains follows, all from one sample in a study of a mutant IDH1 vaccine in newly diagnosed glioma. Assay used: immunoSEQ multiplex PCR; TCRdb lists only in-frame clones, some missing. In the table there are 68,000 or so clones, less than 85% of which are singletons. Sequenced here: PBMCs, sampled from a glioma patient treated with radiotherapy, temozolomide or both. The receptor set was obtained from a middle-aged man with glioma. Both conserved end residues are part of each CDR3. A D gene is named only where the DNA matches it firmly. Rows give clone size only sometimes, using once, few, many, or a class for an expanded clone.

TRBV5-4	TRBJ1-1	many	-	CASSYRQFNTEAFF	TGTGCCAGCAGCTATCGACAGTTCAACACTGAAGCTTTCTTT
TRBV7-3	TRBJ2-1	-	-	CASSLAGLNDNEQFF	TGTGCCAGCAGCTTAGCCGGGCTGAATGACAATGAGCAGTTCTTC
TRBV6-5	TRBJ1-1	-	-	CASSYNGGHTEAFF	TGTGCCAGCAGTTACAACGGGGGACACACTGAAGCTTTCTTT
TRBV18	TRBJ2-5	-	-	CASSPPGGLDNQETQYF	TGTGCCAGCTCACCACCTGGGGGGTTGGACAATCAAGAGACCCAGTACTTC
TRBV6-1	TRBJ1-6	-	-	CASSDEGQNSPLHF	TGTGCCAGCAGTGATGAGGGCCAGAATTCACCCCTCCACTTT
TRBV5-1	TRBJ2-5	-	-	CASTLSVGLQETQYF	TGCGCCAGCACCCTATCCGTGGGCTTACAAGAGACCCAGTACTTC
TRBV5-1	TRBJ2-7	-	TRBD2	CASSLGEGGDEQYF	TGCGCCAGCAGCTTGGGGGAGGGTGGGGACGAGCAGTACTTC
TRBV5-4	TRBJ2-5	-	TRBD2	CASSFSGGPQETQYF	TGTGCCAGCAGCTTTAGCGGGGGCCCCCAAGAGACCCAGTACTTC
TRBV11-3	TRBJ1-1	few	-	CASSLGPDNTEAFF	TGTGCCAGCAGCTTAGGGCCGGACAACACTGAAGCTTTCTTT
TRBV6-5	TRBJ2-7	-	-	CASSYDAGWEQYF	TGTGCCAGCAGTTATGATGCGGGGTGGGAGCAGTACTTC
TRBV4-1	TRBJ1-2	-	-	CASSQEYRDYGYTF	TGCGCCAGCAGCCAAGAGTACAGGGACTATGGCTACACCTTC
TRBV19	TRBJ1-2	few	-	CASSASEIGYTF	TGTGCCAGTAGTGCGTCTGAGATTGGCTACACCTTC
TRBV27	TRBJ1-2	many	-	CASSLQGRGYTF	TGTGCCAGCAGTTTACAGGGGCGCGGCTACACCTTC
TRBV27	TRBJ2-7	-	TRBD1	CASSLSTGGSEQYF	TGTGCCAGCAGTTTATCAACAGGGGGCAGCGAGCAGTACTTC
TRBV10-3	TRBJ1-4	once	-	CAISHPAPNEKLFF	TGTGCCATCAGTCACCCCGCTCCTAATGAAAAACTGTTTTTT
TRBV7-8	TRBJ2-7	-	TRBD1	CASGPRGSAYEQYF	TGTGCCAGCGGACCCAGGGGGTCAGCCTACGAGCAGTACTTC
TRBV7-8	TRBJ1-2	-	-	CASSLVFAVSNYGYTF	TGTGCCAGCAGCTTAGTCTTCGCGGTCTCTAACTATGGCTACACCTTC
TRBV10-3	TRBJ2-7	few	-	CAITRQGNTYEQYF	TGTGCCATCACTCGGCAGGGAAATACCTACGAGCAGTACTTC
TRBV5-4	TRBJ2-1	-	TRBD2	CASGRGVWDEQFF	TGTGCCAGCGGGCGGGGGGTCTGGGATGAGCAGTTCTTC
TRBV6-1	TRBJ2-4	-	TRBD2	CASSGGLDNIQYF	TGTGCCAGCAGCGGCGGACTAGATAACATTCAGTACTTC
TRBV6-1	TRBJ2-7	-	TRBD1	CASSIGTGSYEQYF	TGTGCCAGCAGTATTGGGACAGGGAGCTACGAGCAGTACTTC